The 12 T cell receptor beta chains presented below share a single source sample, sequenced in a study of cytomegalovirus exposure and HLA in healthy donors. The study ran its PCR with 60 Vbeta and 13 Jbeta primers. TCRdb keeps only in-frame clones here, not all; method: immunoSEQ multiplex PCR. The sample holds more than 140,000 clones; approximately 82% are singletons and the top ten take roughly 3.2%. Sequencing was done on a sample of PBMCs. The source of these receptors is a man aged 18 to 29 in good health and CMV-seropositive.

The V gene is TRBV29-1, the J gene TRBJ2-3; weak D call: TRBD2 (5 bases). The CDR3 covers 13 residues. Trimming pared 6 bases from V and 7 bases from J, leaving 17 bases between. Looked up from germline, CDR1 is SQVTM and CDR2 is ANQGSEA. The CDR3 spells CSVDQSGPHTQYF. The DNA of the CDR3 is TGCAGCGTCGATCAAAGCGGCCCTCATACGCAGTATTTT.

The chain recombines TRBV6-5 with TRBJ1-1; D remains unclear. The length of the CDR3 is 13 residues. V gave up 4 bases and J gave up 5 bases, with 11 bases separating them. Germline CDR1 MNHEY, CDR2 SVGAGI. CDR3 DNA sequence: TGTGCCAGCAGTTCACGGGGTCGGACTGAAGCTTTCTTT. It translates to CASSSRGRTEAFF.

The J gene is TRBJ2-2, the V gene TRBV6-1, with D possibly being TRBD1 (6 bases). The CDR3 has 14 residues. Germline-derived CDR1 and CDR2 are MNHNS and SASEGT. Trimming shortened V by 4 bases and J by 1 base, and 7 bases separated the two germline ends. The CDR3 DNA follows: TGTGCCAGCAGTGTACAGGGGAACACCGGGGAGCTGTTTTTT. Its protein product is CASSVQGNTGELFF.

The rearrangement links TRBV19 to TRBJ1-3; D is unclear. Germline CDR1 is LNHDA and CDR2 is SQIVND (reference sequence). Trimming removed 0 bases at V and 0 bases at J, with 6 bases between. The CDR3 is 15 residues long. The CDR3 DNA reads TGTGCCAGTAGTATAGAACGGTTCTCTGGAAACACCATATATTTT. This sequence encodes CASSIERFSGNTIYF.

V and J are TRBV2 and TRBJ2-1; TRBD2 is a possible D gene (5 bases). The germline V and J ends were trimmed by 3 bases and 7 bases, with 10 bases remaining between them. The length of the CDR3 is 13 residues. From germline, CDR1 is SNHLY and CDR2 FYNNEI. This chain's CDR3 is CASSDGILNEQFF. CDR3 in DNA: TGTGCCAGCAGTGACGGGATACTAAATGAGCAGTTCTTC.

The chain has TRBV28 and TRBJ2-1, with D possibly matching TRBD2 (6 bases). CDR3 length: 16 residues. Germline V gene data show CDR1 as MDHEN and CDR2 as SYDVKM. Trimming removed 6 bases from V and 3 bases from J, with 18 bases in between. The CDR3 sequence is CASSRGREIGYNEQFF. The CDR3 DNA follows: TGTGCCAGCAGCCGAGGGCGGGAAATTGGCTACAATGAGCAGTTCTTC. Complete variable domain (other parts from reference TRBV28 and TRBJ2-1): DVKVTQSSRYLVKRTGEKVFLECVQDMDHENMFWYRQDPGLGLRLIYFSYDVKMKEKGDIPEGYSVSREKKERFSLILESASTNQTSMYLCASSRGREIGYNEQFFGPGTRLTVL.

This chain links TRBV6-5 with TRBJ1-2; 10 bases are a match to TRBD1. V shed 5 bases and J 2 bases; nucleotides not matched to a gene: 2. The CDR3 is made up of 14 amino acids. CDR1 is MNHEY and CDR2 is SVGAGI in the germline V gene. Written as DNA, the CDR3 is TGTGCCAGCAGTACGGACAGGGGGAACTATGGCTACACCTTC. It encodes CASSTDRGNYGYTF.

The gene calls are TRBV19 and TRBJ2-5, with D possibly matching TRBD2 (6 bases). Trimming cost V 11 bases and J 4 bases, with 26 bases left between them. Germline assignment: CDR1 LNHDA and CDR2 SQIVND (reference sequence). This CDR3 has 16 residues. The CDR3 loop is CAGNGGRRPYPETQYF. DNA of the CDR3: TGTGCCGGTAACGGAGGGAGGAGGCCATACCCAGAGACCCAGTACTTC. The full variable domain, with the rest looked up from reference TRBV19 and TRBJ2-5, is DGGITQSPKYLFRKEGQNVTLSCEQNLNHDAMYWYRQDPGQGLRLIYYSQIVNDFQKGDIAEGYSVSREKKESFPLTVTSAQKNPTAFYLCAGNGGRRPYPETQYFGPGTRLLVL.

This chain joins TRBV5-6 and TRBJ2-7, with TRBD1 matching 7 bases. This CDR3 contains 15 residues. CDR1 is SGHDT and CDR2 is YYEEEE in the germline V gene. J was trimmed by 3 bases and V by 3 bases; bases with no gene match: 9. The CDR3 sequence: CASSSHSGQLYEQYF. CDR3 in DNA: TGTGCCAGCAGCTCCCACTCGGGACAGCTCTACGAGCAGTACTTC.

In this sample, this clone turned up a few times. The gene calls are TRBV4-2 and TRBJ2-3, with 10 bases fitting TRBD2. The CDR3 consists of 14 residues. V trimming: 2 bases; J trimming: 5 bases; junction bases outside the gene matches: 1. Per the germline V gene, CDR1 is LGHNA and CDR2 is YNFKEQ. This CDR3 reads CASSQRLAGDTQYF. As DNA, the CDR3 is TGTGCCAGCAGCCAAAGACTAGCGGGAGATACGCAGTATTTT.

This clone has more than one count but fewer than ten. The chain uses TRBV6-5 and TRBJ1-2; D call uncertain. The CDR3 runs to 12 residues. Germline lookup yields CDR1 MNHEY and CDR2 SVGAGI. The germline V and J ends were trimmed by 7 bases and 4 bases, with 10 bases remaining between them. The CDR3, as DNA: TGTGCCAGCACATCTGGGAGCTATGGCTACACCTTC. Translation gives CASTSGSYGYTF.

As DNA, the CDR3 is TGTGCCAGCAGTGACCTTACTAGCGGGAGGGGCCATGAGCAGTTCTTC. Its protein is CASSDLTSGRGHEQFF. The rearrangement uses TRBV2 and TRBJ2-1; TRBD2 agrees at 13 bases. With V trimmed by 3 bases and J by 8 bases, 7 bases remained unmatched. In germline, CDR1 is SNHLY, CDR2 FYNNEI. This CDR3 has 16 amino acids.